These 19 T cell receptor beta chains originate from one sample sequenced in a study of T cells in Graves' hyperthyroidism and ophthalmopathy. RNA transcripts gave rise to amplified TCR beta CDR3 regions. First-round RT-PCR targeting the TCR CDR3 was performed with the HTBI primer set. In TCRdb, the multiplex PCR reads were re-called with MiXCR into one record per CDR3 protein. Of about 46,000 distinct CDR3 sequences listed, 49% are singletons. Material for sequencing was peripheral blood or thyroid tissue (not recorded which). The receptors were sampled from a woman aged 45-59 years with Graves' hyperthyroidism.

The chain uses TRBV7-2 and TRBJ1-5; the D is unclear. CDR1 SGHTA and CDR2 FQGNSA come from the germline V gene. V lost 1 base, J lost 5 bases, and 6 bases lay in between. This CDR3 has 13 residues. CDR3 sequence (DNA): TGTGCCAGCAGCTTAGGGGGATATCAGCCCCAGCATTTT. Translating gives CASSLGGYQPQHF.

This clonotype was observed once. V and J are TRBV29-1 and TRBJ1-2, with 10 positions matching TRBD1. The trim removed 4 bases at V and 2 bases at J, leaving 1 base unmatched. Germline CDR1 reads SQVTM; CDR2 reads ANQGSEA. The CDR3 length is 13 residues. CDR3 in DNA: TGCAGCGTTGGGACAGGGGGAAACTATGGCTACACCTTC. This translates into CSVGTGGNYGYTF.

This clonotype was counted at least ten times. The rearrangement links TRBV7-8 to TRBJ1-2; TRBD1 is a possible D gene (5 bases). The germline V gene has CDR1 SGHVS and CDR2 FQNEAQ. The V end was cut by 0 bases, the J end by 8 bases, with 16 bases between. The CDR3 consists of 15 residues. The CDR3 sequence: CASSLAHGGSVGYTF. CDR3 DNA: TGTGCCAGCAGCTTAGCGCATGGGGGGAGCGTAGGCTACACCTTC.

This clonotype came up many times. This sequence joins TRBV5-8 and TRBJ1-2; possible D gene TRBD1, 5 bases. Germline CDR1 SGHTS, CDR2 YDEGEE. Trimming left V 4 bases short and J 3 bases short, with 10 bases between. CDR3 length: 13 amino acids. The CDR3: CASSEGSDYGYTF. CDR3 coding DNA: TGTGCCAGCAGCGAGGGGTCGGACTATGGCTACACCTTC.

This clonotype showed up many times. The genes are TRBV29-1 and TRBJ2-5, with 10 bases lining up with TRBD1. Germline V CDR1 and CDR2: SQVTM, ANQGSEA. V dropped 4 bases and J dropped 5; count of bases not matched to a gene: 10. The CDR3 sequence is 15 residues long. The CDR3 bases are TGCAGCGTTGGAGGGGGGACAGGGGCCAGCGAGACCCAGTACTTC. Translated: CSVGGGTGASETQYF.

Of note for this clonotype: Being one base from a much bigger clone, this may be a read error. The chain employs TRBV5-1 and TRBJ2-7; D is uncertain. Per germline, CDR1 SGHRS and CDR2 YFSETQ. The CDR3 consists of 14 residues. CDR3 loop: CASSLGSVSYERYF. The CDR3 DNA sequence: TGCGCCAGCAGCTTGGGTTCGGTCTCCTACGAGCGGTACTTC.

This clonotype came up many times. The chain uses TRBV5-6 and TRBJ2-3; TRBD2 matches 7 bases. The V gene end was trimmed by 3 bases and the J gene end by 5 bases; junction bases not matched to a gene: 6. The CDR3 runs 14 residues. Looked up from germline, CDR1 is SGHDT and CDR2 is YYEEEE. The CDR3 here is CASSSSGAGDTQYF. CDR3 sequence (DNA): TGTGCCAGCAGCTCAAGCGGGGCCGGAGATACGCAGTATTTT.

The chain combines TRBV7-6 with TRBJ2-7; possibly TRBD1 for D (5 bases). Germline V gene lookup returns CDR1 SGHVS and CDR2 FNYEAQ. Trimming pared 5 bases from V and 2 bases from J, leaving 16 bases between. This CDR3 contains 15 residues. CDR3 region: CASSASGRNTYEQYF. CDR3 DNA: TGTGCCAGCAGCGCCTCAGGGCGGAATACCTACGAGCAGTACTTC.

The chain combines TRBV10-2 with TRBJ1-2, with D possibly matching TRBD1 (6 bases). Germline loops: CDR1 WSHSY, CDR2 SAAADI. CDR3 size: 14 residues. Trimming cost V 6 bases and J 3 bases, with 14 bases left between them. The CDR3 sequence: CASRAAGGDYGYTF. In nucleotides, the CDR3 is TGCGCCAGCAGAGCGGCGGGGGGCGACTATGGCTACACCTTC.

This clonotype was seen at least ten times. The chain joins TRBV5-1 to TRBJ1-4; 8 bases are a match to TRBD1. The V gene's germline CDR1 is SGHRS and CDR2 YFSETQ. The CDR3 length is 15 residues. Losses at the gene ends were 4 bases for V and 8 bases for J; bases not matched to a gene: 10. In DNA, the CDR3 is TGCGCCAGCAGCCCGACGGGACAGGCGGAAGAAAAACTGTTTTTT. This sequence encodes CASSPTGQAEEKLFF.

The chain uses TRBV20-1 and TRBJ2-7, with a weak D call TRBD2 (8 bases). This CDR3 is built from 14 residues. The V gene lost 6 bases and the J gene lost 3 bases, with 18 bases spanning the gap. Germline-derived CDR1 and CDR2 are DFQATT and SNEGSKA (reference sequence). The CDR3: CSARGGRQGYEQYF. In DNA form, the CDR3 reads TGCAGTGCCCGGGGGGGGCGACAGGGCTACGAGCAGTACTTC.

This clonotype was seen many times. The J gene is TRBJ1-3, the V gene TRBV7-9; 10 positions agree with TRBD1. The CDR3 loop spans 15 amino acids. The trim removed 6 bases at V and 11 bases at J, leaving 13 bases unmatched. Germline CDR1 is SEHNR and CDR2 is FQNEAQ (reference sequence). The CDR3 region has the DNA TGTGCCAGCAGACGCACCGGGACAGGGGTTACTCCCATATATTTT. Its translation: CASRRTGTGVTPIYF. Combining the CDR3 with reference TRBV7-9 and TRBJ1-3 gives the whole variable domain DTGVSQNPRHKITKRGQNVTFRCDPISEHNRLYWYRQTLGQGPEFLTYFQNEAQLEKSRLLSDRFSAERPKGSFSTLEIQRTEQGDSAMYLCASRRTGTGVTPIYFGEGSWLTVV.

This clonotype was detected many times. The chain joins TRBV5-8 to TRBJ2-7; D gene ambiguous. CDR3 length: 14 amino acids. The germline CDR1 and CDR2 sequences are SGHTS and YDEGEE. V was clipped by 1 base and J by 2 bases, with 10 bases between them. The CDR3 bases are TGTGCCAGCAGCTTGTGGATCCGGGCCTACGAGCAGTACTTC. It is translated as CASSLWIRAYEQYF.

Relative to its sample, this clonotype is medium-sized. As DNA, the CDR3 is TGTGCCACTCGGTGGAACACTGAAGCTTTCTTT. Amino acid sequence: CATRWNTEAFF. V and J are TRBV2 and TRBJ1-1; D ambiguous. The CDR3 is 11 amino acids. Germline CDR1 and CDR2: SNHLY and FYNNEI. Trimming left V 10 bases short and J 1 base short, with 7 bases between.

There are many counts of this clonotype. This chain connects TRBV20-1 to TRBJ2-7, with D perhaps matching TRBD2 (5 bases). The V gene lost 3 bases and the J gene lost 7 bases, with 10 bases spanning the gap. Germline V gives CDR1 DFQATT, CDR2 SNEGSKA (reference sequence). The CDR3 has 11 residues. The CDR3 spells CSASLGGEQYF. Here the CDR3 DNA reads TGCAGTGCTAGTCTCGGCGGGGAGCAGTACTTC.

Concerning this clonotype: An end of the junction differs from the germline gene, which may be a read error. V gene TRBV29-1 combines with J gene TRBJ2-7; TRBD1 agrees at 10 bases. CDR3 length: 13 amino acids. Germline V lookup: CDR1 SQVTM, CDR2 ANQGSEA. CDR3 sequence reads: CSVSGQGTYERYF. Written as DNA, the CDR3 is TGCAGCGTTTCGGGACAGGGGACCTACGAGCGGTACTTC.

This rearrangement joins TRBV2 to TRBJ1-6, with D perhaps matching TRBD1 (5 bases). The CDR3 length is 18 residues. V was trimmed by 0 bases and J by 0 bases, leaving 12 bases between them. CDR1 SNHLY and CDR2 FYNNEI come from the germline V gene. The CDR3 region has the DNA TGTGCCAGCAGTGAAGCGCAGGGAGGGAGCTCCTATAATTCACCCCTCCACTTT. Protein sequence: CASSEAQGGSSYNSPLHF.

The genes are TRBV10-3 and TRBJ2-1; 10 bases fit TRBD2. This CDR3 has 15 amino acids. CDR1 and CDR2 from the germline V gene are ENHRY and SYGVKD. The junction had 11 bases not matched to a gene; V was cut back by 7 bases and J by 8 bases. CDR3 amino acids: CAINEREGLSDEQFF. The DNA of the CDR3 is TGTGCCATCAACGAGCGGGAGGGCCTGAGCGATGAGCAGTTCTTC.

This clonotype has ten or more counts. The rearrangement uses TRBV24-1 and TRBJ2-7; 9 bases line up with TRBD1. CDR1 and CDR2 (germline): KGHDR, SFDVKD. CDR3 length: 13 amino acids. V trimming: 2 bases; J trimming: 7 bases; junction bases outside the gene matches: 2. The CDR3 sequence: CATSDWTGEEQYF. The DNA for the CDR3 is TGTGCCACCAGTGATTGGACAGGGGAAGAGCAGTACTTC.